These T cell receptor beta chains were read from a single sample in a study of OX40 agonist ivuxolimab in advanced cancers. Sequencing used immunoSEQ multiplex PCR; TCRdb keeps in-frame clones, though not all of them. The sample lists 98,000 or so clones, less than 90% occurring once. This specimen consisted of CD4+ or CD8+ T cells sorted from blood, obtained in a trial of the OX40 agonist ivuxolimab. These receptors were taken from an adult with an advanced solid tumor such as melanoma, head and neck, liver or kidney cancer. Both conserved end residues are part of each CDR3. The D gene is left open where the match is weak. Not all rows give a size; the values are once, few, many and, for expanded clones, a class.

TRBV20-1	NA	TRBJ2-5	NA	TGCAGTGTACTAGCAGAGACCCAGTACTTC	CSVLAETQYF
TRBV2	NA	TRBJ2-5	NA	TGTGCCAGCTCCGGGGGAGAGACCCAGTACTTC	CASSGGETQYF
TRBV5-8	NA	TRBJ1-2	NA	TGTGCCAGCTCGCCCGGTTTGGCGGGGACGGGCTACACCTTC	CASSPGLAGTGYTF
TRBV19	NA	TRBJ2-3	NA	TGTGCCAGTAGTATAAGACTAGGGGACAAAGATACGCAGTATTTT	CASSIRLGDKDTQYF
TRBV4-1	NA	TRBJ2-1	NA	TGCGCCAGCAGCCAACCGGGACTCCCTTACAATGAGCAGTTCTTC	CASSQPGLPYNEQFF
TRBV30	NA	TRBJ2-3	NA	TGTGCCTGGAGTGTAGGTTTTAGCACAGATACGCAGTATTTT	CAWSVGFSTDTQYF
TRBV7-3	NA	TRBJ2-2	TRBD1	TGTGCCAGCAGCTCACAGGGGACCGGGGAGCTGTTTTTT	CASSSQGTGELFF
TRBV27	NA	TRBJ2-7	TRBD2	TGTGCCAGCAGTTTCGACGGCGGGGGAACCTACGAGCAGTACTTC	CASSFDGGGTYEQYF
TRBV7-9	few	TRBJ2-5	TRBD1	TGTGCCAGCAGCTTCACCGGGACAGTAGAGACCCAGTACTTC	CASSFTGTVETQYF
TRBV6-5	NA	TRBJ1-2	NA	TGTGCCAGCACCCCTATAAACTCGGGCGTAGATGGCTACACCTTC	CASTPINSGVDGYTF
TRBV7-8	NA	TRBJ1-2	NA	TGTGCCAGCAGCTTAGTAGGAGACGGGGGGATTGGCTACACCTTC	CASSLVGDGGIGYTF
TRBV29-1	NA	TRBJ2-7	NA	TGCAGCGTTGAAACGCCGGGTTACGAGCAGTACTTC	CSVETPGYEQYF
TRBV6-1	once	TRBJ1-5	NA	TGTGCCAGCAGTGAAGGGGGGGAACCCCAGCATTTT	CASSEGGEPQHF
TRBV18	NA	TRBJ2-7	NA	TGTGCCAGCTCCCCGTCGACAGACTACGAGCAGTACTTC	CASSPSTDYEQYF
TRBV5-5	NA	TRBJ1-2	NA	TGTGCCAGCAGCTTGGTGGATCCCAGTTTTAACTATGGCTACACCTTC	CASSLVDPSFNYGYTF
TRBV11-2	NA	TRBJ2-2	NA	TGTGCCAGCAGCCCCGTGAGGGGGGCCGGGGAGCTGTTTTTT	CASSPVRGAGELFF
TRBV5-6	NA	TRBJ2-1	TRBD2	TGTGCCAGCAGCTTGGTAGGTTCCAGCGGGGGCAACTACAATGAGCAGTTCTTC	CASSLVGSSGGNYNEQFF
TRBV6-5	NA	TRBJ1-2	TRBD1	TGTGCCTGTCAGGGGGACGGTGGCTACACCTTC	CACQGDGGYTF
TRBV18	NA	TRBJ2-6	TRBD1	TGTGCCAGCTCACCGGACAGGGGATTAACTGGGGCCAACGTCCTGACTTTC	CASSPDRGLTGANVLTF
TRBV4-1	NA	TRBJ2-7	TRBD2	TGCGCCAGCAGACCAACGGTGGCGGGAGCCTCGGGCTCCTACGAGCAGTACTTC	CASRPTVAGASGSYEQYF
TRBV5-1	NA	TRBJ2-3	NA	TGCGCCAGCAGCTTGGGACTAGGCACAGATACGCAGTATTTT	CASSLGLGTDTQYF
TRBV7-9	NA	TRBJ1-5	NA	TGTGCCAGCAGCTTCGGGAATCAGCCCCAGCATTTT	CASSFGNQPQHF
TRBV7-2	few	TRBJ2-3	NA	TGTGCCAGCAGCTTAGTCGGAATACGGCGGGGAGGAGATACGCAGTATTTT	CASSLVGIRRGGDTQYF
TRBV2	NA	TRBJ1-1	NA	TGTGCCAGCAGTTTTGGACAGTCGAACACTGAAGCTTTCTTT	CASSFGQSNTEAFF
TRBV11-3	NA	TRBJ1-1	NA	TGTGCCAGCAGCTTAGAGACAACGGTGAACACTGAAGCTTTCTTT	CASSLETTVNTEAFF
TRBV7-8	NA	TRBJ2-2	NA	TGTGCCAGCAGCTTAAGGGCAGGTCTCGGGGAGCTGTTTTTT	CASSLRAGLGELFF
TRBV6-4	NA	TRBJ1-2	NA	TGTGCCAGCAGTCAAGACCGAGGGGCCGGCTACACCTTC	CASSQDRGAGYTF
TRBV4-3	NA	TRBJ2-1	TRBD2	TGCGCCAGCAGCCTGTCGGGGGGAGGCTACAATGAGCAGTTCTTC	CASSLSGGGYNEQFF
TRBV28	NA	TRBJ1-2	NA	TGTGCCAGCACACCCTCTGAGAGCGACACTGTTAACTATGGCTACACCTTC	CASTPSESDTVNYGYTF
TRBV2	NA	TRBJ1-1	TRBD1	TGTGCCAGCAGTACAGGGGCCAACACTGAAGCTTTCTTT	CASSTGANTEAFF
TRBV4-2	NA	TRBJ2-7	NA	TGTGCCAGCTCCCAGGGGACGTACGAGCAGTACTTC	CASSQGTYEQYF
TRBV5-1	NA	TRBJ2-2	TRBD2	TGCGCCAGCAGTTGGTCCGGGACTAGCCTCACCGGGGAGCTGTTTTTT	CASSWSGTSLTGELFF
TRBV11-2	NA	TRBJ1-1	NA	TGTGCCAGCAGGTTACACCCCGAGGGCACTGAAGCTTTCTTT	CASRLHPEGTEAFF
TRBV6-5	once	TRBJ2-5	NA	TGTGCCAGCAGTAACAGGGCAGGGCAAGAGACCCAGTACTTC	CASSNRAGQETQYF
TRBV14	NA	TRBJ2-1	TRBD2	TGTGCCAGCAGCCTAGGACTAGCCGTTTACAATGAGCAGTTCTTC	CASSLGLAVYNEQFF
TRBV19	NA	TRBJ1-2	NA	TGTGCCAGTAGTATGGGGAAGGGCTTTTATGGCTACACCTTC	CASSMGKGFYGYTF
TRBV2	NA	TRBJ2-2	TRBD2	TGTGCCAGCAGGCGTCTAGCGGGGACCGGGGAGCTGTTTTTT	CASRRLAGTGELFF
TRBV28	NA	TRBJ2-3	TRBD1	TGTGCCAGCAGTCCCCTAACCCAGGGGGCACCCTCCACAGATACGCAGTATTTT	CASSPLTQGAPSTDTQYF
TRBV27	few	TRBJ1-2	NA	TGTGCCAGCAGTCAGAGATCGGGGAGGCCTGATAACTATGGCTACACCTTC	CASSQRSGRPDNYGYTF
TRBV7-3	NA	TRBJ2-3	TRBD2	TGTGCCAGCAGCTCGGGAGGAGGAACAGATACGCAGTATTTT	CASSSGGGTDTQYF
TRBV27	NA	TRBJ2-1	TRBD2	TGTGCCAGCAGAGAAACCGGGACTAGCGAGATTGAGTTCTTC	CASRETGTSEIEFF
TRBV7-9	NA	TRBJ1-1	NA	TGTGCCAGCAGATCCGGGACGGAGAACACTGAAGCTTTCTTT	CASRSGTENTEAFF
TRBV29-1	NA	TRBJ2-1	NA	TGCAGCGTTGCATCGCAGCTAGGGGATGAGCAGTTCTTC	CSVASQLGDEQFF
TRBV7-8	NA	TRBJ2-7	TRBD2	TGTGCCAGCAGCTCGCGCGGGAGTGGATACGAGCAGTACTTC	CASSSRGSGYEQYF
TRBV27	NA	TRBJ2-2	NA	TGTGCCAGCAGTTTCCGGGGAATCGACACCGGGGAGCTGTTTTTT	CASSFRGIDTGELFF
TRBV7-9	NA	TRBJ1-5	NA	TGTGCCAGCAGTTTAACTGACCAGCCCCAGCATTTT	CASSLTDQPQHF